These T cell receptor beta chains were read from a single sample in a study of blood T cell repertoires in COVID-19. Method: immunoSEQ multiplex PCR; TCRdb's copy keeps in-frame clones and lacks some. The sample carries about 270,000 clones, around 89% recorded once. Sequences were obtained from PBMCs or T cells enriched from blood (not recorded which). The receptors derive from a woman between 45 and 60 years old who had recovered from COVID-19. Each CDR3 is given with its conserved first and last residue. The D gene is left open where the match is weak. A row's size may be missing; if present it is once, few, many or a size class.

CDR3nt: TGTGCCAGCAGCGAGTCCCCCGACAGATCCTACGAGCAGTACTTC
CDR3aa: CASSESPDRSYEQYF
d_gene: NA
j_gene: TRBJ2-7
v_gene: TRBV9
abundance: NA

CDR3nt: TGTGCCAGTAGTATAAGGGGACAGACAACTGAAGCTTTCTTT
CDR3aa: CASSIRGQTTEAFF
d_gene: TRBD1
j_gene: TRBJ1-1
v_gene: TRBV19
abundance: NA

CDR3nt: TGTGCCAGCAGCTTTGCAGGGTCTTATAATTCACCCCTCCACTTT
CDR3aa: CASSFAGSYNSPLHF
d_gene: NA
j_gene: TRBJ1-6
v_gene: TRBV5-4
abundance: NA

CDR3nt: TGTGCCAGTCACGACAGCTCCTATAATTCACCCCTCCACTTT
CDR3aa: CASHDSSYNSPLHF
d_gene: NA
j_gene: TRBJ1-6
v_gene: TRBV19
abundance: NA

CDR3nt: TGCAGCGTTGAAGTATCGACAGGGTACTCCTACGAGCAGTACTTC
CDR3aa: CSVEVSTGYSYEQYF
d_gene: TRBD1
j_gene: TRBJ2-7
v_gene: TRBV29-1
abundance: NA

CDR3nt: TGTGCCAGCAGCTTGACCGGGACAGGGATCTATGGCTACACCTTC
CDR3aa: CASSLTGTGIYGYTF
d_gene: TRBD1
j_gene: TRBJ1-2
v_gene: TRBV5-4
abundance: NA

CDR3nt: TGTGCCAGCATCGGTCCGGACAGGGGGGCCTATGGCTACACCTTC
CDR3aa: CASIGPDRGAYGYTF
d_gene: TRBD1
j_gene: TRBJ1-2
v_gene: TRBV28
abundance: NA

CDR3nt: TGTGCCAGCTCACGCGAGAGCCAAGCCTACGAGCAGTACTTC
CDR3aa: CASSRESQAYEQYF
d_gene: NA
j_gene: TRBJ2-7
v_gene: TRBV18
abundance: NA

CDR3nt: TGTGCCAGCAGTGAAGCGGGCGCCCTGGGTGGCTACACCTTC
CDR3aa: CASSEAGALGGYTF
d_gene: NA
j_gene: TRBJ1-2
v_gene: TRBV6-1
abundance: once

CDR3nt: TGTGCCAGCAGCTTAAACAGGGAGGGTCGCAATCAGCCCCAGCATTTT
CDR3aa: CASSLNREGRNQPQHF
d_gene: NA
j_gene: TRBJ1-5
v_gene: TRBV7-9
abundance: NA

CDR3nt: TGTGCCAGCAGCTTAGACAAGTCCTCCTACAATGAGCAGTTCTTC
CDR3aa: CASSLDKSSYNEQFF
d_gene: NA
j_gene: TRBJ2-1
v_gene: TRBV7-2
abundance: NA

CDR3nt: TGTGCCAGTACCGGGACTAGCTCAGATACGCAGTATTTT
CDR3aa: CASTGTSSDTQYF
d_gene: TRBD2
j_gene: TRBJ2-3
v_gene: TRBV5-4
abundance: NA

CDR3nt: TGTGCCAGCAGCTTGACCCGGGCAGGGGACCATTGTGGCTACACCTTC
CDR3aa: CASSLTRAGDHCGYTF
d_gene: NA
j_gene: TRBJ1-2
v_gene: TRBV5-6
abundance: NA

CDR3nt: TGTGCCAGCAGCTTAGAACAGGGACGTGGCTACACCTTC
CDR3aa: CASSLEQGRGYTF
d_gene: NA
j_gene: TRBJ1-2
v_gene: TRBV7-2
abundance: once

CDR3nt: TGTGCCAGTAGCTTGGGACAGACGAACACTGAAGCTTTCTTT
CDR3aa: CASSLGQTNTEAFF
d_gene: TRBD1
j_gene: TRBJ1-1
v_gene: TRBV19
abundance: NA

CDR3nt: TGTGCCAGCAGTGTGACAGGGCTAAAGGACATTCAGTACTTC
CDR3aa: CASSVTGLKDIQYF
d_gene: TRBD1
j_gene: TRBJ2-4
v_gene: TRBV2
abundance: NA

CDR3nt: TGCGCCAGCAGCCATCTTGGAAGAGGTTTCGGCTATGGCTACACCTTC
CDR3aa: CASSHLGRGFGYGYTF
d_gene: NA
j_gene: TRBJ1-2
v_gene: TRBV4-3
abundance: once

CDR3nt: TGCGCCAGCAGCGATAGCGGGAGTTGGGAGACCCAGTACTTC
CDR3aa: CASSDSGSWETQYF
d_gene: TRBD2
j_gene: TRBJ2-5
v_gene: TRBV5-1
abundance: NA

CDR3nt: TGCGCCAGCAGCCAAGTAGCGGGAGGGCCGAGGGAGCAGTTCTTC
CDR3aa: CASSQVAGGPREQFF
d_gene: TRBD2
j_gene: TRBJ2-1
v_gene: TRBV4-1
abundance: NA

CDR3nt: TGTGCCAGCAGCGTAGTCGGGAACATGAACACTGAAGCTTTCTTT
CDR3aa: CASSVVGNMNTEAFF
d_gene: NA
j_gene: TRBJ1-1
v_gene: TRBV9
abundance: NA

CDR3nt: TGTGCTAGCAGCCAAACAGGGAATGAGCAGTTCTTC
CDR3aa: CASSQTGNEQFF
d_gene: NA
j_gene: TRBJ2-1
v_gene: TRBV7-7
abundance: NA

CDR3nt: TGTGCCAGCAGCTTGGATACAGGGGGAATTTCTGGCTACACCTTC
CDR3aa: CASSLDTGGISGYTF
d_gene: TRBD1
j_gene: TRBJ1-2
v_gene: TRBV5-4
abundance: NA

CDR3nt: TGTGCCAGCAGCCTTCGGGCGGGAGGATTGTCCGGGGAGCTGTTTTTT
CDR3aa: CASSLRAGGLSGELFF
d_gene: TRBD2
j_gene: TRBJ2-2
v_gene: TRBV7-3
abundance: NA

CDR3nt: TGTGCCAGCAGCCCCTGCTATGTCTGGAGCAATCAGCCCCAGCATTTT
CDR3aa: CASSPCYVWSNQPQHF
d_gene: NA
j_gene: TRBJ1-5
v_gene: TRBV5-4
abundance: NA

CDR3nt: TGTGCCAGCAGTAAATCAGGGGGCAATGAGCAGTTCTTC
CDR3aa: CASSKSGGNEQFF
d_gene: TRBD1
j_gene: TRBJ2-1
v_gene: TRBV6-2/TRBV6-3
abundance: NA

CDR3nt: TGCAGCGTTGAAGATCATTCAGGGGTGAGGCAGCCCCAGCATTTT
CDR3aa: CSVEDHSGVRQPQHF
d_gene: NA
j_gene: TRBJ1-5
v_gene: TRBV29-1
abundance: NA

CDR3nt: TGTGCCAGCAGTCCCGCACTGGGCACCAATGAGCAGTTCTTC
CDR3aa: CASSPALGTNEQFF
d_gene: NA
j_gene: TRBJ2-1
v_gene: TRBV28
abundance: NA

CDR3nt: TGTGCCAGCAGTTTAGGGGGGGCCCATTACAATGAGCAGTTCTTC
CDR3aa: CASSLGGAHYNEQFF
d_gene: NA
j_gene: TRBJ2-1
v_gene: TRBV27
abundance: NA

CDR3nt: TGCGCCAGCAGCCAAGACAGGGGAAACTACGAGCAGTACTTC
CDR3aa: CASSQDRGNYEQYF
d_gene: NA
j_gene: TRBJ2-7
v_gene: TRBV4-3
abundance: once

CDR3nt: TGTGCCAGCAGCTCACCCACAGGGTCGGCCTATGGCTACACCTTC
CDR3aa: CASSSPTGSAYGYTF
d_gene: NA
j_gene: TRBJ1-2
v_gene: TRBV5-4
abundance: NA

CDR3nt: TGTGCCAGCAGCCCCCGAGCGGCCGGGGAGCTGTTTTTT
CDR3aa: CASSPRAAGELFF
d_gene: NA
j_gene: TRBJ2-2
v_gene: TRBV28
abundance: NA

CDR3nt: TGTGCCAGCAGCTTAGCCCAGGGCCCGAACACTGAAGCTTTCTTT
CDR3aa: CASSLAQGPNTEAFF
d_gene: NA
j_gene: TRBJ1-1
v_gene: TRBV7-8
abundance: NA

CDR3nt: TGTGCCACCAGCAGAGATACCCAGGACCAGTACTTC
CDR3aa: CATSRDTQDQYF
d_gene: NA
j_gene: TRBJ2-5
v_gene: TRBV15
abundance: NA

CDR3nt: TGCGCCAGCAGTACCCGGACAGGGAATCAGCCCCAGCATTTT
CDR3aa: CASSTRTGNQPQHF
d_gene: TRBD1
j_gene: TRBJ1-5
v_gene: TRBV10-2
abundance: NA

CDR3nt: TGTGCCAGCAGCCAAGTCAGAGGCGAGCAGTACTTC
CDR3aa: CASSQVRGEQYF
d_gene: NA
j_gene: TRBJ2-7
v_gene: TRBV3-1/TRBV3-2
abundance: NA

CDR3nt: TGTGCCACCAGAACTACAACAGGGGGTAGAACTGGAAACACCATATATTTT
CDR3aa: CATRTTTGGRTGNTIYF
d_gene: TRBD1
j_gene: TRBJ1-3
v_gene: TRBV28
abundance: NA

CDR3nt: TGCGCCAGCAGCCAAGAACCCCTGGGCACAGACACTGAAGCTTTCTTT
CDR3aa: CASSQEPLGTDTEAFF
d_gene: NA
j_gene: TRBJ1-1
v_gene: TRBV4-3
abundance: NA

CDR3nt: TGTGCCAGTACCGCCTCCGCGACAGATACGCAGTATTTT
CDR3aa: CASTASATDTQYF
d_gene: NA
j_gene: TRBJ2-3
v_gene: TRBV12-3/TRBV12-4
abundance: NA

CDR3nt: TGCGCCAGCAGCTTGGAGGGGAATAACTATGGCTACACCTTC
CDR3aa: CASSLEGNNYGYTF
d_gene: NA
j_gene: TRBJ1-2
v_gene: TRBV5-1
abundance: NA

CDR3nt: TGTGCCAGCAGCTCCATCAAGGGGGCGCGGACTGAAGCTTTCTTT
CDR3aa: CASSSIKGARTEAFF
d_gene: TRBD1
j_gene: TRBJ1-1
v_gene: TRBV11-2
abundance: NA

CDR3nt: TGTGCCAGCAGTGATGGGGCCTACTCTGGGGCCAACGTCCTGACTTTC
CDR3aa: CASSDGAYSGANVLTF
d_gene: NA
j_gene: TRBJ2-6
v_gene: TRBV25-1
abundance: NA

CDR3nt: TGTGCCAGCAGTTCCTATATGAACACTGAAGCTTTCTTT
CDR3aa: CASSSYMNTEAFF
d_gene: NA
j_gene: TRBJ1-1
v_gene: TRBV12-3/TRBV12-4
abundance: NA

CDR3nt: TGTGCCAGTCGCGGGAGGCTCTACGAGCAGTACTTC
CDR3aa: CASRGRLYEQYF
d_gene: TRBD2
j_gene: TRBJ2-7
v_gene: TRBV28
abundance: NA

CDR3nt: TGCGCCAGCAGAGATAGCGGCTACAATGAGCAGTTCTTC
CDR3aa: CASRDSGYNEQFF
d_gene: NA
j_gene: TRBJ2-1
v_gene: TRBV5-1
abundance: NA

CDR3nt: TGTGCCAGCCATCCCTGGGGGGACAGTGGGACCTACGAGCAGTACTTC
CDR3aa: CASHPWGDSGTYEQYF
d_gene: NA
j_gene: TRBJ2-7
v_gene: TRBV28
abundance: NA

CDR3nt: TGCGCCAGCAGCTTGGCCGGAACTAGCGGGAGTGGAATAGGGGAGCTGTTTTTT
CDR3aa: CASSLAGTSGSGIGELFF
d_gene: TRBD2
j_gene: TRBJ2-2
v_gene: TRBV5-1
abundance: NA

CDR3nt: TGTGCCAGCTCACCACCGAATTCCCAGGGTGCAACTAATGAAAAACTGTTTTTT
CDR3aa: CASSPPNSQGATNEKLFF
d_gene: NA
j_gene: TRBJ1-4
v_gene: TRBV18
abundance: NA

CDR3nt: TGTGCCAGCAGTTTCTCCAGGGCAGATACGCAGTATTTT
CDR3aa: CASSFSRADTQYF
d_gene: NA
j_gene: TRBJ2-3
v_gene: TRBV27
abundance: NA

CDR3nt: TGTGCCAGCAGCCTTCTAGCGGGATCAACATACGAGCAGTACTTC
CDR3aa: CASSLLAGSTYEQYF
d_gene: TRBD2
j_gene: TRBJ2-7
v_gene: TRBV6-4
abundance: NA

CDR3nt: TGCGCCAGCAGCCCGACTAACTCCTACAATGAGCAGTTCTTC
CDR3aa: CASSPTNSYNEQFF
d_gene: NA
j_gene: TRBJ2-1
v_gene: TRBV5-1
abundance: NA

CDR3nt: TGTGCCAGCAGTCCATCGGGACAGAAATACACTGAAGCTTTCTTT
CDR3aa: CASSPSGQKYTEAFF
d_gene: TRBD1
j_gene: TRBJ1-1
v_gene: TRBV27
abundance: NA

CDR3nt: TGTGCCAGCAGCTACTCAGGGTTCGGAAACACCATATATTTT
CDR3aa: CASSYSGFGNTIYF
d_gene: NA
j_gene: TRBJ1-3
v_gene: TRBV5-6
abundance: NA

CDR3nt: TGTGCCAGTAGTGCCCCCAGGATCTCCATGAACACTGAAGCTTTCTTT
CDR3aa: CASSAPRISMNTEAFF
d_gene: NA
j_gene: TRBJ1-1
v_gene: TRBV19
abundance: NA

CDR3nt: TGCGCCAGCAGCGCAGGGACAGCTAACTATGGCTACACCTTC
CDR3aa: CASSAGTANYGYTF
d_gene: TRBD1
j_gene: TRBJ1-2
v_gene: TRBV4-3
abundance: NA

CDR3nt: TGTGCCTGGGGGGGCCCATCGAACACTGAAGCTTTCTTT
CDR3aa: CAWGGPSNTEAFF
d_gene: NA
j_gene: TRBJ1-1
v_gene: TRBV30
abundance: once

CDR3nt: TGTGCCAGCGTAGGGACAGGCAGAGCTAACTATGGCTACACCTTC
CDR3aa: CASVGTGRANYGYTF
d_gene: TRBD1
j_gene: TRBJ1-2
v_gene: TRBV6-6
abundance: NA

CDR3nt: TGCGCCAGCACCGTACAGGGCGGGGGCTCACCCCTCCACTTT
CDR3aa: CASTVQGGGSPLHF
d_gene: NA
j_gene: TRBJ1-6
v_gene: TRBV5-1
abundance: NA

CDR3nt: TGTGCCAGCAGTGAGGGGACAGTCCTCACTGCCCTCTATGGCTACACCTTC
CDR3aa: CASSEGTVLTALYGYTF
d_gene: TRBD1
j_gene: TRBJ1-2
v_gene: TRBV6-2/TRBV6-3
abundance: NA

CDR3nt: TGTGCCAGCTCCAGGGATCGATACGAGCAGTACTTC
CDR3aa: CASSRDRYEQYF
d_gene: NA
j_gene: TRBJ2-7
v_gene: TRBV6-5
abundance: NA